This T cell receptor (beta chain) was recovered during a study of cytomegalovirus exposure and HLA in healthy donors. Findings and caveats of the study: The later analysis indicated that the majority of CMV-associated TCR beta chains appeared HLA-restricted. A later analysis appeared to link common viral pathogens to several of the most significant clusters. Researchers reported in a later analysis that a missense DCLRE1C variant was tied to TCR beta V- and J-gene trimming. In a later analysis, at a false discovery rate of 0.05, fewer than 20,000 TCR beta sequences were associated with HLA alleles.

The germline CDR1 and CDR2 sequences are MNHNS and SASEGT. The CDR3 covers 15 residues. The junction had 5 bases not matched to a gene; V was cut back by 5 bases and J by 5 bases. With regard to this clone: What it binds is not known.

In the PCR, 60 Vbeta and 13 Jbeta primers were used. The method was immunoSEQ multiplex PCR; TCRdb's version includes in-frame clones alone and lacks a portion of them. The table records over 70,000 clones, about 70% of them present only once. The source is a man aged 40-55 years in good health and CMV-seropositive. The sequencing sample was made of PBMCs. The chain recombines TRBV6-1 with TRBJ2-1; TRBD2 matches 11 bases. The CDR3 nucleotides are TGTGCCAGCAGTTCCGGGACTAGCGGCGACAATGAGCAGTTCTTC. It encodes CASSSGTSGDNEQFF.